The sequence of this T cell receptor (beta chain) was determined in a study of metastatic and nonmetastatic thyroid tumors. Study at large: For malignant and benign thyroid patients, tumor or nodule tissue and blood were the sources whose repertoires were compared. Whole-study findings and limits: In blood and tumor, TCR beta diversity was reportedly significantly higher in malignant thyroid tumors than in benign nodules.

Every patient underwent thyroid surgery untreated. MiXCR reprocessed the PCR reads for TCRdb. The table includes tens of thousands of clones, approximately 15% detected once. This clone was seen many times. Its antigen is still unknown. Trimming shortened V by 2 bases and J by 4 bases, and 12 bases separated the two germline ends. The CDR3 runs 14 residues. Germline assignment: CDR1 SGHNT and CDR2 YYREEE (reference sequence). This chain joins TRBV5-4 and TRBJ2-5; D perhaps matches TRBD1 (5 bases). The specimen sequenced was blood. The clonotype was recovered from a female donor with papillary thyroid cancer or a benign thyroid nodule (not recorded which). Some clones in this sample may be carry-over from other donors' samples. Written as DNA, the CDR3 is TGTGCCAGCAGCTTTACAGGCAAAGGAGAGACCCAGTACTTC. Residues: CASSFTGKGETQYF.